Below, 30 T cell receptor beta chains from the same sample are listed, as sequenced in a study of shared clonotypes between healthy human individuals (dated by TCRdb to the early 2020s). Receptors were amplified or captured by the immunoSEQ multiplex PCR assay. This immuneACCESS table, as held by TCRdb, lists in-frame sequences with V and J called but not all clones. Of the missing ones, under half trace to an unresolved V gene in checked studies; the others have no known cause. The sample contains about 2.4 million clones, around nine tenths of them found a single time. The top ten hold 0.14% of the sample. Sequenced input: naive CD4+ T cells sorted from blood. The label giving this sample's cell subset or site can be read as: CD45RA+ positively selected. These receptors all stem from a man aged 18 to 29 in good health.

This clone was counted a single time. CDR3 sequence reads: CASSPEMADPTGELFF. In DNA form, the CDR3 reads TGTGCCAGCAGCCCCGAGATGGCGGACCCTACCGGGGAGCTGTTTTTT. J is TRBJ2-2 and V is TRBV7-2; D is ambiguous. Trimming removed 5 bases at V and 5 bases at J, with 18 bases between. There are 16 residues in the CDR3. The germline V gene encodes CDR1 SGHTA and CDR2 FQGNSA. Looking up the rest from reference TRBV7-2 and TRBJ2-2 gives the full variable domain: GAGVSQSPSNKVTEKGKDVELRCDPISGHTALYWYRQSLGQGLEFLIYFQGNSAPDKSGLPSDRFSAERTGGSVSTLTIQRTQQEDSAVYLCASSPEMADPTGELFFGEGSRLTVL.

The chain recombines TRBV28 with TRBJ1-2, with 9 bases aligning to TRBD1. CDR3 length: 14 residues. V lost 4 bases and J lost 8; bases outside the gene matches: 8. Germline V lookup: CDR1 MDHEN, CDR2 SYDVKM. The CDR3 DNA is TGTGCCAGCAGTTCCGGACAGGGGTATTGGGGCTACACCTTC. Translated: CASSSGQGYWGYTF.

V gene TRBV5-1 combines with J gene TRBJ1-3; weak D call: TRBD1 (5 bases). The germline CDR1 and CDR2 sequences are SGHRS and YFSETQ. The germline V and J ends were trimmed by 4 bases and 0 bases, with 11 bases remaining between them. The CDR3 spans 15 residues. CDR3 in DNA: TGCGCCAGCAGCCGGGGACCGAGCTCTGGAAACACCATATATTTT. Translating gives CASSRGPSSGNTIYF. Full variable domain (outside the CDR3, taken from reference TRBV5-1 and TRBJ1-3): KAGVTQTPRYLIKTRGQQVTLSCSPISGHRSVSWYQQTPGQGLQFLFEYFSETQRNKGNFPGRFSGRQFSNSRSEMNVSTLELGDSALYLCASSRGPSSGNTIYFGEGSWLTVV.

The chain has TRBV4-1 and TRBJ1-5, with TRBD1 matching 9 bases. CDR3 length: 16 amino acids. Germline lookup yields CDR1 MGHRA and CDR2 YSYEKL. V was pared by 2 bases and J by 3 bases, with 5 bases of the junction left unmatched. The CDR3 loop reads CASSQLDRGINQPQHF. The CDR3 region has the DNA TGCGCCAGCAGCCAACTAGACAGGGGGATCAATCAGCCCCAGCATTTT.

V usage is TRBV6-6 and J usage is TRBJ1-1; TRBD1 matches at 9 bases. Losses at the gene ends were 7 bases for V and 5 bases for J; bases not matched to a gene: 8. This CDR3 contains 14 residues. The V gene's germline CDR1 is MNHNY and CDR2 SVGAGI (reference sequence). This CDR3 is CASTKGTGWTEAFF. The CDR3 DNA sequence: TGTGCCAGCACCAAGGGGACAGGGTGGACTGAAGCTTTCTTT.

This clone was seen a single time. V gene TRBV5-1 combines with J gene TRBJ1-5; the match to TRBD1 covers 7 bases. In germline, CDR1 is SGHRS, CDR2 YFSETQ. The CDR3 contains 15 residues. Losses at the gene ends were 2 bases for V and 5 bases for J; bases not matched to a gene: 7. CDR3 loop: CASSFTGEGDQPQHF. The CDR3 DNA sequence: TGCGCCAGCAGCTTTACAGGGGAGGGGGATCAGCCCCAGCATTTT.

The chain joins TRBV28 to TRBJ1-1, with 9 positions matching TRBD1. CDR1 is MDHEN, CDR2 SYDVKM, per germline. This CDR3 spans 14 amino acids. The V and J ends lost 8 bases and 3 bases, in that order; junction bases with no gene match: 7. The CDR3 loop reads CASGRTGADTEAFF. The CDR3 nucleotides are TGTGCCAGCGGCCGGACAGGGGCGGACACTGAAGCTTTCTTT.

Worth noting for this clone: This sample also contains other DNA sequences that code for the same CDR3. The V call is TRBV30, the J call TRBJ1-1; 9 bases are a match to TRBD1. This CDR3 has 13 amino acids. The germline V gene encodes CDR1 GTSNPN and CDR2 SVGIG (reference sequence). With 3 bases clipped from V and 2 bases from J, the junction kept 1 base outside the gene matches. CDR3 sequence (DNA): TGTGCCTGGAGGGGACAGGGAAACACTGAAGCTTTCTTT. It specifies CAWRGQGNTEAFF.

This chain links TRBV7-3 with TRBJ2-6; D unresolved. V lost 3 bases and J 0 bases, leaving 9 bases between the germline ends. The CDR3 loop spans 16 amino acids. Germline-derived CDR1 and CDR2 are SGHTA and FQGTGA. This CDR3 reads CASSLGGSSGANVLTF. In DNA form, the CDR3 reads TGTGCCAGCAGCTTGGGCGGAAGCTCTGGGGCCAACGTCCTGACTTTC.

This sequence joins TRBV10-3 and TRBJ2-5; 10 positions agree with TRBD2. J lost 5 bases, V lost 8 bases, and 11 bases had no gene match. This CDR3 contains 15 residues. Germline CDR1 is ENHRY and CDR2 is SYGVKD. The CDR3 DNA sequence: TGTGCCATCTCCAACCTAGCGGGAGTCACGGAGACCCAGTACTTC. It encodes CAISNLAGVTETQYF.

The chain links TRBV6-5 to TRBJ1-6; D not certain. The germline V gene has CDR1 MNHEY and CDR2 SVGAGI. The CDR3 spans 16 residues. The V end lost 0 bases, the J end lost 9 bases, and 15 bases lay between the germline ends. The chain's CDR3 is CASSYSIPGRGSPLHF. In DNA, the CDR3 is TGTGCCAGCAGTTACTCGATTCCGGGGAGAGGTTCACCCCTCCACTTT.

CDR3 region: CASSLAGRNTEAFF. The CDR3 nucleotides are TGTGCCAGCAGCTTGGCCGGGAGAAACACTGAAGCTTTCTTT. The genes are TRBV5-4 and TRBJ1-1; D not certain. The germline gives CDR1 SGHNT, CDR2 YYREEE (reference sequence). The CDR3 has 14 amino acids. V was trimmed by 0 bases and J by 2 bases, leaving 8 bases between them.

The chain joins TRBV5-1 to TRBJ2-3; 12 bases match TRBD2. The length of the CDR3 is 17 residues. V was clipped by 7 bases and J by 2 bases; unmatched bases: 11. The germline V gene has CDR1 SGHRS and CDR2 YFSETQ. The CDR3 nucleotides are TGCGCCAGCGGGCGGGCTAGCGGGAGGGATTACACAGATACGCAGTATTTT. It specifies CASGRASGRDYTDTQYF.

The chain joins TRBV5-4 to TRBJ1-6; possible D gene TRBD1, 6 bases. The CDR3 extends over 14 amino acids. Germline V lookup: CDR1 SGHNT, CDR2 YYREEE (reference sequence). V lost 4 bases, J lost 6 bases, and 11 bases lay in between. CDR3 in DNA: TGTGCCAGCAGCCCACGGGGGCTTAATTCACCCCTCCACTTT. This translates into CASSPRGLNSPLHF.

V and J are TRBV9 and TRBJ1-2, with D unclear. V gave up 4 bases and J gave up 5 bases, with 12 bases separating them. This CDR3 is built from 13 residues. Germline V lookup: CDR1 SGDLS, CDR2 YYNGEE. DNA for the CDR3: TGTGCCAGCAGCCTCAATACGTTTTATGGCTACACCTTC. Its protein is CASSLNTFYGYTF.

This rearrangement joins TRBV6-1 to TRBJ2-3; D call uncertain. The ends were cut back, 1 base at V and 2 bases at J, with 10 bases in the middle. CDR1 and CDR2 from the germline V gene are MNHNS and SASEGT. This CDR3 region has 15 residues. CDR3 sequence: CASSEDDLSTDTQYF. The DNA for the CDR3 is TGTGCCAGCAGTGAAGATGACCTGTCCACAGATACGCAGTATTTT.

The chain recombines TRBV4-3 with TRBJ2-3; 8 positions agree with TRBD2. The ends lost 0 bases at V and 6 bases at J; junction bases unmatched: 11. The germline V gene has CDR1 LGHNA and CDR2 YSLEER. This CDR3 is built from 17 residues. For the CDR3, the DNA is TGCGCCAGCAGCCAAGATCGGCCTAGCGGGTCGTCCGATACGCAGTATTTT. It encodes CASSQDRPSGSSDTQYF.

DNA of the CDR3: TGTGCCAGCACCGCGGGAATGAACACTGAAGCTTTCTTT. As protein: CASTAGMNTEAFF. The chain combines TRBV6-5 with TRBJ1-1; no clear D. The germline gives CDR1 MNHEY, CDR2 SVGAGI. V was cut by 7 bases and J by 0 bases, with 9 bases left in between. This CDR3 has 13 residues.

The chain uses TRBV6-4 and TRBJ2-2, with 8 bases that match TRBD1. This CDR3 has 14 residues. Trimming at V came to 6 bases and at J to 3 bases, leaving 3 bases not matched to a gene. Germline values: CDR1 MRHNA, CDR2 SNTAGT. The DNA of the CDR3 is TGTGCCAGCAGCAGGGGGCCGGACACCGGGGAGCTGTTTTTT. Its translation is CASSRGPDTGELFF.

This chain joins TRBV6-5 and TRBJ1-6; D remains unclear. Deletions cut 4 bases from V and 10 bases from J, with 14 bases between. This CDR3 comprises 14 residues. CDR1 and CDR2 (germline): MNHEY, SVGAGI. The CDR3 protein is CASSLEGTSSPLHF. As DNA, the CDR3 is TGTGCCAGCAGTTTGGAGGGTACGTCCTCACCCCTCCACTTT.

The chain links TRBV2 to TRBJ2-1; tentatively, D is TRBD1 or TRBD2 (7 bases each). CDR1 SNHLY and CDR2 FYNNEI come from the germline V gene. The CDR3 length is 11 residues. The V and J ends lost 10 bases and 8 bases respectively, with 12 bases between them. Here the CDR3 DNA reads TGTGCCATCAGGGGGGGCCATGAGCAGTTCTTC. Encoded protein: CAIRGGHEQFF.

The CDR3 DNA sequence: TGTGCCAGCAGAGAGGGGAGCGGCTACACCTTC. Translating it yields CASREGSGYTF. The V call is TRBV6-5, the J call TRBJ1-2; weak D call: TRBD1 (5 bases). Per the germline V gene, CDR1 is MNHEY and CDR2 is SVGAGI. V was trimmed by 6 bases and J by 8 bases, leaving 10 bases between them. This CDR3 has 11 residues.

The genes are TRBV7-2 and TRBJ2-7, with unresolved D. The CDR3 contains 14 residues. With 1 base removed from V and 2 bases from J, the gap between germline ends came to 9 bases. CDR1 and CDR2 from the germline V gene are SGHTA and FQGNSA. The CDR3 sequence is CASSLGNQAYEQYF. CDR3 in DNA: TGTGCCAGCAGCTTAGGTAACCAGGCCTACGAGCAGTACTTC. Variable domain in full (rest from reference TRBV7-2 and TRBJ2-7): GAGVSQSPSNKVTEKGKDVELRCDPISGHTALYWYRQSLGQGLEFLIYFQGNSAPDKSGLPSDRFSAERTGGSVSTLTIQRTQQEDSAVYLCASSLGNQAYEQYFGPGTRLTVT.

The rearrangement links TRBV5-1 to TRBJ1-3, with 7 bases aligning to TRBD1. The ends lost 4 bases at V and 10 bases at J; junction bases unmatched: 14. Germline V gene sequence: CDR1 SGHRS, CDR2 YFSETQ. This CDR3 is built from 15 residues. In DNA form, the CDR3 reads TGCGCCAGCAGCCCCGTAGGGGGCAAGGGGAAGACCATATATTTT. It codes for CASSPVGGKGKTIYF.

This clone appeared a single time. The rearrangement joins TRBV4-3 to TRBJ2-2; D is possibly TRBD1 (6 bases). V shed 5 bases and J shed 5 bases, with 15 bases lying between them. This CDR3 comprises 15 residues. Germline V gives CDR1 LGHNA, CDR2 YSLEER. CDR3 bases: TGCGCCAGCAGCGAACCAGGGGCCGGGACCGGGGAGCTGTTTTTT. Its protein is CASSEPGAGTGELFF.

The gene calls are TRBV5-1 and TRBJ2-5; 9 bases match TRBD2. V lost 4 bases to trimming and J lost 4 bases; unmatched junction nucleotides: 17. This CDR3 region has 18 residues. CDR1 is SGHRS, CDR2 YFSETQ, per germline. CDR3 in amino acids: CASSPWGLAGGQSETQYF. DNA for the CDR3: TGCGCCAGCAGCCCGTGGGGGCTGGCGGGGGGGCAGTCAGAGACCCAGTACTTC.

V and J are TRBV7-2 and TRBJ1-4; D ambiguous. From germline, CDR1 is SGHTA and CDR2 FQGNSA. V lost 3 bases and J 7 bases, leaving 9 bases between the germline ends. The CDR3 consists of 13 residues. CDR3 in DNA: TGTGCCAGCAGCTTTCCGGGCGGTGAAAAACTGTTTTTT. As protein: CASSFPGGEKLFF.

The sample holds one count of this clone. Other nucleotide sequences in the sample specify the same CDR3. The chain carries TRBV18 and TRBJ2-2; unclear D gene. Germline V gene data show CDR1 as KGHSH and CDR2 as LQKENI. CDR3 length equals 12 residues. V lost 3 bases and J lost 8, with 7 bases in between. CDR3 bases: TGTGCCAGCTCACCGGATGCTGGGGAGCTGTTTTTT. This sequence encodes CASSPDAGELFF.

This chain connects TRBV19 to TRBJ2-1; D remains unclear. Germline V gene lookup returns CDR1 LNHDA and CDR2 SQIVND (reference sequence). V lost 0 bases, J lost 1 base, and 10 bases lay in between. The CDR3 has 16 amino acids. The CDR3, as DNA: TGTGCCAGTAGTATAGATGAATATTCTTCCTACAATGAGCAGTTCTTC. Protein product: CASSIDEYSSYNEQFF.

The rearrangement links TRBV7-2 to TRBJ2-6; perhaps TRBD2 as D (6 bases). CDR3 size: 16 residues. The germline CDR1 and CDR2 sequences are SGHTA and FQGNSA. The V end lost 7 bases, the J end lost 4 bases, and 17 bases lay between the germline ends. Here the CDR3 DNA reads TGTGCCAGCACCAGAGACGGGGGAGGAGGGGCCAACGTCCTGACTTTC. Encoded protein: CASTRDGGGGANVLTF. Using reference TRBV7-2 and TRBJ2-6 for the parts outside the CDR3, the full variable domain is GAGVSQSPSNKVTEKGKDVELRCDPISGHTALYWYRQSLGQGLEFLIYFQGNSAPDKSGLPSDRFSAERTGGSVSTLTIQRTQQEDSAVYLCASTRDGGGGANVLTFGAGSRLTVL.